This TCR beta chain was obtained from a study of control samples from healthy donors and cancer patients. Trimming pared 6 bases from V and 7 bases from J, leaving 12 bases between. The CDR3 loop spans 12 amino acids. The germline gives CDR1 MNHEY, CDR2 SVGAGI. This clone appeared a single time. Sequencing used immunoSEQ multiplex PCR; TCRdb keeps in-frame clones, though not all of them. The table lists 75,000 to 95,000 clones, 85% to 90% of them singletons, with 8.5% to 10% in the top ten. The receptor's source is a woman aged 45-65 years with colorectal cancer. The sample was PBMCs. The chain combines TRBV6-5 with TRBJ1-2, with D possibly matching TRBD1 (6 bases). The DNA for the CDR3 is TGTGCCAGCAGCCTAGGGGGATTTGGCTACACCTTC. Protein product: CASSLGGFGYTF.